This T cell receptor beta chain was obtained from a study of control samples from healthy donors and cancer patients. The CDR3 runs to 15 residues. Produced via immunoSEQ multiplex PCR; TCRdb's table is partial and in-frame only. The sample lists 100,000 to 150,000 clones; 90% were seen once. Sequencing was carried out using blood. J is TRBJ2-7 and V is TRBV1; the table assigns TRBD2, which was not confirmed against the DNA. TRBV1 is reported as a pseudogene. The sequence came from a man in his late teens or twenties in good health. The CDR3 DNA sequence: TGCACCAGCAGCCAGGGACTAGCGGGCCCGTACGAGCAGTACGTC. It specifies CTSSQGLAGPYEQYV.